These T cell receptor beta chains were read from a single sample in a study of T cells expressing NK-cell markers. Reprocessing the 5' RACE reads, TCRdb reports a single entry for every CDR3 protein and omits DNA. In total, the table holds 300,000 to 500,000 distinct CDR3 sequences. Sequenced: blood T cells: a sorted CD56 or NKG2C T cell subset, CD4+ or CD8+ T cells, or bulk PBMC T cells (not recorded which). The receptors stem from a woman between 50 and 59 years old in good health. Each CDR3 is given with its conserved first and last residue.

V	J	CDR3
TRBV6-1	TRBJ2-1	CASRQLAAYNEQFF
TRBV24-1	TRBJ2-1	CATGNPRTLGDEQFF
TRBV4-1	TRBJ1-1	CASSRLFAGAMNTEAFF
TRBV6-5	TRBJ2-1	CASSPRQLAGSGEQFF
TRBV5-1	TRBJ1-1	CASSLAVGSPNTEAFF
TRBV5-1	TRBJ2-1	CASSLGRGSSYNEQFF
TRBV7-2	TRBJ2-7	CASSLATSGYYEQYF
TRBV29-1	TRBJ2-5	CSVEGTSGRAQETQYF
TRBV29-1	TRBJ2-7	CSARLLLYFEQYF
TRBV7-9	TRBJ2-7	CASSFGQGSTYEQYF
TRBV13	TRBJ2-2	CASSLPVRTNTGELFF
TRBV10-3	TRBJ2-1	CAISEEDSDEQFF
TRBV29-1	TRBJ2-3	CSVGVVGDTQYF
TRBV7-9	TRBJ1-1	CASSLFSRDAFF
TRBV6-2/TRBV6-3	TRBJ2-2	CASRRGLLDGELFF
TRBV18	TRBJ2-1	CASSSLTSGDEQFF
TRBV24-1	TRBJ2-3	CATRTGSPDTQYF
TRBV6-5	TRBJ1-5	CASSSGQGISNQPQHF
TRBV3-1	TRBJ2-7	CASSPSGTGRWEQYF
TRBV4-1	TRBJ2-7	CASSQDSGRAGQYF
TRBV5-1	TRBJ2-1	CASSYSSTSSSSGNEQFF
TRBV12-3/TRBV12-4	TRBJ2-5	CASSLVYGEETQYF
TRBV29-1	TRBJ1-1	CSVSRLAQNTEAFF
TRBV20-1	TRBJ2-7	CSAIGLAGGYEQYF
TRBV12-3/TRBV12-4	TRBJ2-3	CASSVGLAGDDTQYF
TRBV29-1	TRBJ2-2	CSVAGGWTGELFF
TRBV20-1	TRBJ2-3	CSARLAGTFTDTQYF
TRBV9	TRBJ1-4	CASTRTGVATNEKLFF
TRBV19	TRBJ2-5	CASSISWRQETQYF
TRBV6-2/TRBV6-3	TRBJ2-7	CASSYSRFKSEQYF
TRBV11-2	TRBJ2-7	CASSPRRTGGTEQYF
TRBV7-6	TRBJ2-2	CASSLGPGATGELFF
TRBV19	TRBJ2-6	CASSLQRVTGANVLTF
TRBV7-6	TRBJ2-3	CASSLGAASGTDTQYF
TRBV15	TRBJ2-3	CATSPGGPADTQYF